This is a list of T cell receptor beta chains from one sample in a study of T cell repertoires in cytomegalovirus infection. One entry per CDR3 protein, called by TCRdb with MiXCR from the reads. Of approximately 750,000 distinct CDR3 sequences in the sample, roughly 35% were seen once. Material: PBMCs. The receptors derive from a human donor in good health (CMV status not recorded). Some clones in this sample may be carry-over from other donors' samples. The CDR3 runs from the conserved cysteine through the conserved F or W. A D gene is named only where the DNA matches it firmly.

V gene: TRBV7-9
J gene: TRBJ2-3
D gene: -
CDR3 protein: CASSLALGPDTQYF

V gene: TRBV5-4
J gene: TRBJ2-1
D gene: -
CDR3 protein: CASSLERTTSSYNEQFF

V gene: TRBV10-3
J gene: TRBJ1-1
D gene: -
CDR3 protein: CAISERSLNTEAFF

V gene: TRBV29-1
J gene: TRBJ2-7
D gene: -
CDR3 protein: CSVESGIEQYF

V gene: TRBV7-9
J gene: TRBJ2-1
D gene: TRBD2
CDR3 protein: CASGGLAGEAYNEQFF

V gene: TRBV5-6
J gene: TRBJ1-1
D gene: -
CDR3 protein: CASSTYSEAFF

V gene: TRBV28
J gene: TRBJ2-7
D gene: TRBD1
CDR3 protein: CATYPTGTDEQYF

V gene: TRBV5-1
J gene: TRBJ1-2
D gene: -
CDR3 protein: CASSFVGEEYGYTF

V gene: TRBV20-1
J gene: TRBJ2-7
D gene: -
CDR3 protein: CSARDEAYEQYF

V gene: TRBV12-3/TRBV12-4
J gene: TRBJ1-1
D gene: -
CDR3 protein: CASSLAGFGTEAFF

V gene: TRBV28
J gene: TRBJ2-1
D gene: -
CDR3 protein: CASSLDPTINREQFF

V gene: TRBV2
J gene: TRBJ1-3
D gene: TRBD1
CDR3 protein: CASRELGQLSDTIYF

V gene: TRBV7-3
J gene: TRBJ2-1
D gene: TRBD2
CDR3 protein: CASSLRTSGGGEQFF

V gene: TRBV7-2
J gene: TRBJ2-3
D gene: -
CDR3 protein: CASSPSRLDTQYF

V gene: TRBV19
J gene: TRBJ1-2
D gene: -
CDR3 protein: CASGPLVLSGYTF

V gene: TRBV7-2
J gene: TRBJ1-5
D gene: TRBD1
CDR3 protein: CASSYRQGYNQPQHF

V gene: TRBV7-2
J gene: TRBJ2-1
D gene: -
CDR3 protein: CASSVQGGTSPYNEPFF

V gene: TRBV20-1
J gene: TRBJ2-5
D gene: TRBD2
CDR3 protein: CSAPRLAADLYQETQYF

V gene: TRBV7-6
J gene: TRBJ2-3
D gene: TRBD2
CDR3 protein: CASSLTSGRAETQYF

V gene: TRBV7-6
J gene: TRBJ1-1
D gene: -
CDR3 protein: CASSFESGEVLNTEAFF

V gene: TRBV28
J gene: TRBJ2-7
D gene: TRBD1
CDR3 protein: CASSFHQGAGEQYF

V gene: TRBV7-9
J gene: TRBJ2-7
D gene: TRBD2
CDR3 protein: CASSLRVTSGRNYEQYF

V gene: TRBV7-9
J gene: TRBJ1-1
D gene: -
CDR3 protein: CASSLTMGTEAFF

V gene: TRBV11-3
J gene: TRBJ2-1
D gene: TRBD2
CDR3 protein: CASSFGTSGYNEQFF

V gene: TRBV29-1
J gene: TRBJ2-7
D gene: TRBD2
CDR3 protein: CSVAAGGAVSLYEQYF

V gene: TRBV6-6
J gene: TRBJ2-5
D gene: TRBD2
CDR3 protein: CASSYMGLAGGETQYF

V gene: TRBV20-1
J gene: TRBJ2-5
D gene: -
CDR3 protein: CSAADSGTQYF

V gene: TRBV7-8
J gene: TRBJ1-2
D gene: -
CDR3 protein: CASSPGGWERGYTF

V gene: TRBV20-1
J gene: TRBJ2-3
D gene: -
CDR3 protein: CSAMSTDTQYF

V gene: TRBV28
J gene: TRBJ1-1
D gene: TRBD1
CDR3 protein: CAVHRGYAEAFF

V gene: TRBV27
J gene: TRBJ2-7
D gene: TRBD1
CDR3 protein: CASGRDRALDEQYF

V gene: TRBV4-2
J gene: TRBJ1-1
D gene: TRBD1
CDR3 protein: CASSQPTGTASRAFF

V gene: TRBV7-6
J gene: TRBJ1-1
D gene: TRBD1
CDR3 protein: CASSFTGGGSNTEAFF

V gene: TRBV7-8
J gene: TRBJ2-3
D gene: -
CDR3 protein: CASSFTSRSVVPGTQYF

V gene: TRBV7-9
J gene: TRBJ1-2
D gene: -
CDR3 protein: CASSLTGDNYGYTF

V gene: TRBV24-1
J gene: TRBJ2-3
D gene: -
CDR3 protein: CATGVTDTQYF